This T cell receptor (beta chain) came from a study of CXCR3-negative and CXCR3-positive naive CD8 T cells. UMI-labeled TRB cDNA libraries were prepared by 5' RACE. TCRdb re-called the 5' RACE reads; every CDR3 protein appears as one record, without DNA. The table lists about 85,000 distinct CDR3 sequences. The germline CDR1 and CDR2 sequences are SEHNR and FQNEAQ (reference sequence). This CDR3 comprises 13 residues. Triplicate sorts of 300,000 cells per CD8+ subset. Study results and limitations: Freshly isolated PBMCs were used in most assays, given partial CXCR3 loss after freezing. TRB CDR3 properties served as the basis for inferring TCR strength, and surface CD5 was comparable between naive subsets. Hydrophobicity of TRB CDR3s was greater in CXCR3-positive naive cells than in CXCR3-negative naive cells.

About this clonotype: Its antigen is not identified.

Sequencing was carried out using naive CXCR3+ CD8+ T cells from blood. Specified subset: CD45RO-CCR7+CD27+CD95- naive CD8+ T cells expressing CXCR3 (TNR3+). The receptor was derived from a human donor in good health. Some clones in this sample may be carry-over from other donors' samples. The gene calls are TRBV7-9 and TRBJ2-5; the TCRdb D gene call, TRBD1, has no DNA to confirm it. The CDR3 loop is CASSYPGGQALYF.